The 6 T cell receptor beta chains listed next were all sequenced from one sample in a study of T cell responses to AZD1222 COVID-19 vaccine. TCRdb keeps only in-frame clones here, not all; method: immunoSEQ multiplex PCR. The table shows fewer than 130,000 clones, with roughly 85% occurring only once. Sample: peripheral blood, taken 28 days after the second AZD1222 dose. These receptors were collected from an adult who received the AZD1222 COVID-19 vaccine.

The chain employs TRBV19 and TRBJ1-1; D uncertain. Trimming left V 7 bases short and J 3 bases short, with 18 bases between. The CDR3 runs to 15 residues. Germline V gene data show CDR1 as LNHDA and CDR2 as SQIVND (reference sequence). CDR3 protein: CASNPTQRVHTEAFF. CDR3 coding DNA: TGTGCCAGTAACCCCACACAGCGGGTCCACACTGAAGCTTTCTTT.

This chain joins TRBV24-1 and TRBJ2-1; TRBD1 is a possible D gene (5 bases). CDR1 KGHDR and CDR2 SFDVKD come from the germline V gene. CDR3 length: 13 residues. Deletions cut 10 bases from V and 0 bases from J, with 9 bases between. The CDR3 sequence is CATQQVSYNEQFF. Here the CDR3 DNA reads TGTGCCACGCAACAGGTCTCCTACAATGAGCAGTTCTTC.

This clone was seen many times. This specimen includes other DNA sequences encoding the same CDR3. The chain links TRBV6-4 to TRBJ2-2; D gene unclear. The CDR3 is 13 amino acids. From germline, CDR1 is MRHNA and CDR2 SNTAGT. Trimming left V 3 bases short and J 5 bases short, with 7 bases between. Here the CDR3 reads CASSESGTGELFF. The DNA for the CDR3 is TGTGCCAGCAGTGAGAGTGGAACCGGGGAGCTGTTTTTT.

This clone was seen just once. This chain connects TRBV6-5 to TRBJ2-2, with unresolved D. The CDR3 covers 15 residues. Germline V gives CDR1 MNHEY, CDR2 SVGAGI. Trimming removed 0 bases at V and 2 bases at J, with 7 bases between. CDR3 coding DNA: TGTGCCAGCAGTTACTCGACCGCAAACACCGGGGAGCTGTTTTTT. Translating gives CASSYSTANTGELFF.

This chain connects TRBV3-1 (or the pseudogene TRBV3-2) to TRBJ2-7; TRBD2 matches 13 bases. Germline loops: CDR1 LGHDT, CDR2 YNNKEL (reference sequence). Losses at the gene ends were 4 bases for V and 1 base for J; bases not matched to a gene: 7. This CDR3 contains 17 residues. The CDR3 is CASSLGLAGDRSYEQYF. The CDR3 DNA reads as TGTGCCAGCAGCCTCGGACTAGCGGGAGATAGGTCCTACGAGCAGTACTTC.

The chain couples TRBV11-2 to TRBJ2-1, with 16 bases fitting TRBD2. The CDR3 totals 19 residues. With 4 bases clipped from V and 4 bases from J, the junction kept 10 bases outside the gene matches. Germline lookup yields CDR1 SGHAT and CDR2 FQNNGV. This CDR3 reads CASSSQPPGLAGGYNEQFF. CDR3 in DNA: TGTGCCAGCAGCTCCCAACCCCCGGGACTAGCGGGAGGGTACAATGAGCAGTTCTTC.